Sequencing of this T cell receptor beta chain was carried out in a study of preoperative IRX-2 immunotherapy in early breast cancer. Clones were read by immunoSEQ multiplex PCR, and TCRdb kept only the in-frame ones, dropping some. The sample consists of 25,000 or so clones, 85% to 90% of them appearing once. This CDR3 comprises 14 residues. Per germline, CDR1 SGHTA and CDR2 FQGNSA. Trimming stripped 3 bases from V and 3 bases from J, with 11 bases between. Documented treatment: preoperative locoregional IRX-2 cytokine immunotherapy. This phase Ib study tested locoregional IRX-2 cytokine immunotherapy given before surgery.

The sequence derives from a human donor with breast cancer. The chain carries TRBV7-2 and TRBJ1-1; D not certain. This specimen was tumor tissue, taken after IRX-2 immunotherapy. CDR3 DNA sequence: TGTGCCAGCAGCTTGACTTCCACCCACACTGAAGCTTTCTTT. Translation gives CASSLTSTHTEAFF.